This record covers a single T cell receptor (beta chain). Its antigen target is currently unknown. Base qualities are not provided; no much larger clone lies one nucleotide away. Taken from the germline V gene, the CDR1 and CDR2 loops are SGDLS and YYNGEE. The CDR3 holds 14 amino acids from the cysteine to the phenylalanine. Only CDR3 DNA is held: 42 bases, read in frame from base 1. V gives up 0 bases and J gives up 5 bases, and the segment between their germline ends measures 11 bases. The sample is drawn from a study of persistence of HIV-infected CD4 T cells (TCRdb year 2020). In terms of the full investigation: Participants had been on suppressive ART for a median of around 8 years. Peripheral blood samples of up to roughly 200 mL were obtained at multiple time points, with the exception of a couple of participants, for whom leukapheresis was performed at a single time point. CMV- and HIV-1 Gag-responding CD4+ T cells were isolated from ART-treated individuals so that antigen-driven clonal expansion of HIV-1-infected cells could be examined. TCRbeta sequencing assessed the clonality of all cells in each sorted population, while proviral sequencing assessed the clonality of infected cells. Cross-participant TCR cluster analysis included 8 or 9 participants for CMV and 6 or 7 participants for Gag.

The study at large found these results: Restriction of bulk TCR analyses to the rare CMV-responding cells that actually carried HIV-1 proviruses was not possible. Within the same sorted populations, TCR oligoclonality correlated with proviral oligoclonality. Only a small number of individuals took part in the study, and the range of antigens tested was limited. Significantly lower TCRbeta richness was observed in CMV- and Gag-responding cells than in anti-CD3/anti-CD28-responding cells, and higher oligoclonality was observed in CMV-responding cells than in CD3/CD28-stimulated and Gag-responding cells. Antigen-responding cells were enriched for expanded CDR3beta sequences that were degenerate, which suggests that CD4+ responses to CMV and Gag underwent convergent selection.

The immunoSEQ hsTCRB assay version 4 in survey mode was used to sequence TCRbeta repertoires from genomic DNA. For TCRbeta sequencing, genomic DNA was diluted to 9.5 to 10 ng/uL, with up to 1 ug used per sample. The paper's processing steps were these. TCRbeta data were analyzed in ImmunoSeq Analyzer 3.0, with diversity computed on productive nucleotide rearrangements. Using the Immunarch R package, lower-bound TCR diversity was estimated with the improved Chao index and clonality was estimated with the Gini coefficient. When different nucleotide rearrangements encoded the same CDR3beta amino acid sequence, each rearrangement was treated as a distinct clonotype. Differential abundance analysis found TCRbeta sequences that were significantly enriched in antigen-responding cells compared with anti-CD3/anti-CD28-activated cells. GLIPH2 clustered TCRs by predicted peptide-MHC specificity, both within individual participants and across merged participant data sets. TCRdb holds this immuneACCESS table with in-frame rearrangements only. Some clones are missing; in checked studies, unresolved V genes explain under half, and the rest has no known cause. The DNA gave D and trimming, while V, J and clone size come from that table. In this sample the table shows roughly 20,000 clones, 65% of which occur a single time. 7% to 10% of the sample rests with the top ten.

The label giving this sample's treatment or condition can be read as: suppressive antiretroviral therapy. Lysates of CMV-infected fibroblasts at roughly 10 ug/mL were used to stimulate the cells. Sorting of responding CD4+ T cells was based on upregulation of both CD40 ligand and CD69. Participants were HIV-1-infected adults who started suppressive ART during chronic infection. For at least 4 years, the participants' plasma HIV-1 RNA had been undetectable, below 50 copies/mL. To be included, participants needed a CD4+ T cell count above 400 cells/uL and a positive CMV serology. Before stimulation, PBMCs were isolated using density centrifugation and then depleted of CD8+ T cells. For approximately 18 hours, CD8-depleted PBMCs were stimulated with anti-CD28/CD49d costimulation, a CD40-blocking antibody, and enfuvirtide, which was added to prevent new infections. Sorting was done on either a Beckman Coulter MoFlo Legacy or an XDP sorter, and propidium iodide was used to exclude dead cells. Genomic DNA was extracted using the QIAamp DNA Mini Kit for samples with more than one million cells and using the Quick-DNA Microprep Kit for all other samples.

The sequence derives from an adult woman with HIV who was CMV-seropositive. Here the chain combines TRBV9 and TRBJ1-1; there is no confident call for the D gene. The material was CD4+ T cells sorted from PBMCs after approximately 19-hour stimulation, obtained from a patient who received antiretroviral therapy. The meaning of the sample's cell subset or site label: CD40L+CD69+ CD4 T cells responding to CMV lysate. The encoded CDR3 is CASSVVVSWTEAFF. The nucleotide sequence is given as TGTGCCAGCAGCGTAGTAGTGTCCTGGACTGAAGCTTTCTTT.